Shown below are 6 T cell receptor beta chains from a single sample sequenced in a study of cytomegalovirus exposure and HLA in healthy donors. Vbeta (60) and Jbeta (13) primers were used in the PCR. The protocol was immunoSEQ multiplex PCR, while the TCRdb copy is restricted to in-frame clones and leaves out a portion. This repertoire shows 150,000 or so clones, 60% to 80% found once; its top ten account for about an eighth. Sequencing used PBMCs. These TCRs come from a man in his fifties in good health and CMV-seropositive.

In regard to this clone: At one end the junction does not follow the germline gene, possibly because of a read error. This chain connects TRBV2 to TRBJ2-2; D unresolved. This CDR3 has 14 amino acids. CDR1 and CDR2 (germline): SNHLY, FYNNEI. CDR3 in amino acids: CASCETSNTGELFF. The DNA for the CDR3 is TGTGCCAGCTGTGAGACATCGAACACCGGGGAGCTGTTTTTT.

A remark on this clone: At one of its ends the junction is not consistent with the germline gene, which may arise from a read error. The same CDR3 arises from other DNA sequences in this sample as well. This chain connects TRBV4-2 to TRBJ1-5; possible D gene TRBD1, 5 bases. The germline V gene has CDR1 LGHNA and CDR2 YNFKEQ. CDR3 length equals 16 residues. The CDR3 here is CASSQDSAGNFQPQHF. The CDR3 bases are TGTGCCAGCAGCCAAGATTCAGCAGGGAATTTTCAGCCCCAGCATTTC.

V and J are TRBV19 and TRBJ2-7; 7 bases agree with TRBD1. Germline assignment: CDR1 LNHDA and CDR2 SQIVND (reference sequence). Germline trimming cut 1 base from V and 3 bases from J; bases unmatched to any gene: 6. CDR3 length: 15 residues. The CDR3 protein is CASSIGPGQIYEQYF. CDR3 DNA sequence: TGTGCCAGTAGTATAGGGCCGGGACAGATCTACGAGCAGTACTTC.

The J gene is TRBJ1-1, the V gene TRBV6-1; D is unresolved. This CDR3 region has 14 residues. Germline loops: CDR1 MNHNS, CDR2 SASEGT. V lost 4 bases, J lost 2 bases, and 11 bases lay in between. The CDR3 sequence is CASSGRALNTEAFF. Here the CDR3 DNA reads TGTGCCAGCAGTGGGAGGGCCCTTAACACTGAAGCTTTCTTT.

The chain combines TRBV21-1 with TRBJ1-1; TRBD1, as called in the table, went unchecked against the DNA. TRBV21-1 is described as a pseudogene. The CDR3 loop spans 14 amino acids. The CDR3 DNA sequence: TGTGCCAGCAGCACGAAGACAGAACCTCATGAAGCTTTCTTT. Protein product: CASSTKTEPHEAFF.

The J gene is TRBJ1-1, the V gene TRBV7-8, with D unresolved. Germline CDR1 SGHVS, CDR2 FQNEAQ. V lost 2 bases, J lost 3 bases, and 10 bases lay in between. This CDR3 is 14 amino acids long. The CDR3 DNA sequence: TGTGCCAGCAGCTTATCCCTACGGGACACTGAAGCTTTCTTT. Translated, it gives CASSLSLRDTEAFF.